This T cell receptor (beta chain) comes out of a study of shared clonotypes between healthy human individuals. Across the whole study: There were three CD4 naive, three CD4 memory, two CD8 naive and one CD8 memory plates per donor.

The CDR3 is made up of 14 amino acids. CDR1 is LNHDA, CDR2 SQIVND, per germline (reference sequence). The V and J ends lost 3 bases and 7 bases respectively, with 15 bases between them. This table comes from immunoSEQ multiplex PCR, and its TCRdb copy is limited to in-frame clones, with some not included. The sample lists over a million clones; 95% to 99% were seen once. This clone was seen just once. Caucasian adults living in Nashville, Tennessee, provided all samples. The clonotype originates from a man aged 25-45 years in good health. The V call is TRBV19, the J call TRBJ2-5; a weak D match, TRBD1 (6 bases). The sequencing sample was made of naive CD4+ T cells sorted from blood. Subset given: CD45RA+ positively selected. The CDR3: CASSMYRDVMTQYF. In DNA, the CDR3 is TGTGCCAGTAGTATGTACAGGGATGTCATGACCCAGTACTTC.